The 21 T cell receptor beta chains below come from one sample, sequenced in a study of blood T cell repertoires in COVID-19. The data were produced by immunoSEQ multiplex PCR, yet TCRdb's version contains in-frame clones alone and is incomplete. The table has approximately 670,000 clones, around 89% seen once. The sequenced material came from peripheral blood. Receptors were obtained from a woman under 30 with acute or convalescent COVID-19.

This clone showed up just a few times. The genes are TRBV4-3 and TRBJ1-3; 8 positions agree with TRBD1. Germline CDR1 reads LGHNA; CDR2 reads YSLEER. CDR3 size: 15 residues. J gave up 3 bases and V 2 bases, and 3 bases lay outside the gene matches. This CDR3 reads CASSQTGGRGNTIYF. Here the CDR3 DNA reads TGCGCCAGCAGCCAAACAGGGGGTCGTGGAAACACCATATATTTT.

This clone was detected once. The chain links TRBV7-8 to TRBJ2-7; 10 bases line up with TRBD2. J gave up 4 bases and V 4 bases, and 10 bases lay outside the gene matches. The CDR3 covers 16 residues. Germline assignment: CDR1 SGHVS and CDR2 FQNEAQ. The CDR3 sequence is CASSSFSSGGQYEQYF. For the CDR3, the DNA is TGTGCCAGCAGCTCCTTTTCTAGCGGGGGCCAATACGAGCAGTACTTC.

The rearrangement links TRBV19 to TRBJ1-1, with TRBD1 identical over 7 bases. Germline CDR1 LNHDA, CDR2 SQIVND (reference sequence). CDR3 length: 14 amino acids. Germline trimming cut 4 bases from V and 5 bases from J; bases unmatched to any gene: 7. The CDR3 coding sequence is TGTGCCAGTAGTAGGGCTGGGGGACAGACTGAAGCTTTCTTT. Amino acid sequence: CASSRAGGQTEAFF. Full variable domain (missing parts from reference TRBV19 and TRBJ1-1): DGGITQSPKYLFRKEGQNVTLSCEQNLNHDAMYWYRQDPGQGLRLIYYSQIVNDFQKGDIAEGYSVSREKKESFPLTVTSAQKNPTAFYLCASSRAGGQTEAFFGQGTRLTVV.

The sample holds a few counts of this clone. This rearrangement joins TRBV5-1 to TRBJ2-7; D may be TRBD1 (6 bases). CDR3 length equals 15 residues. Germline V gene lookup returns CDR1 SGHRS and CDR2 YFSETQ. The V and J ends lost 4 bases and 2 bases respectively, with 16 bases between them. CDR3 loop: CASSRDTTGAYEQYF. Here the CDR3 DNA reads TGCGCCAGCAGCCGGGACACCACTGGGGCCTACGAGCAGTACTTC.

The chain uses TRBV2 and TRBJ1-6; D unresolved. V dropped 7 bases and J dropped 10 bases, with 11 bases sitting between them. The germline V gene encodes CDR1 SNHLY and CDR2 FYNNEI. This CDR3 has 12 amino acids. The CDR3 spells CASTVSPSPLHF. CDR3 coding DNA: TGTGCCAGCACCGTTAGCCCCTCACCCCTCCACTTT.

This clone is a singleton in its sample. Other DNA sequences in the same sample also yield this CDR3. The rearrangement joins TRBV11-2 to TRBJ1-2, with D possibly being TRBD1 (6 bases). The CDR3 totals 13 residues. Germline lookup yields CDR1 SGHAT and CDR2 FQNNGV. V gave up 5 bases and J gave up 4 bases, with 11 bases separating them. The CDR3 nucleotides are TGTGCCAGCAGCCTTACAGGGTCCTATGGCTACACCTTC. Translated, it gives CASSLTGSYGYTF.

The V gene is TRBV21-1, the J gene TRBJ1-2. TRBV21-1 is a recognized pseudogene. This CDR3 is built from 12 residues. DNA for the CDR3: TGTGCCAGCAGCAAAGTTAGCTATGGCTACACCTTC. Amino acid sequence: CASSKVSYGYTF.

V and J are TRBV7-9 and TRBJ1-1; D remains unclear. The CDR3 consists of 13 residues. Trimming removed 5 bases from V and 0 bases from J, with 7 bases in between. Germline CDR1 SEHNR, CDR2 FQNEAQ (reference sequence). CDR3 residues: CASSPPMNTEAFF. CDR3 in DNA: TGTGCCAGCAGCCCCCCAATGAACACTGAAGCTTTCTTT.

V gene TRBV10-3 combines with J gene TRBJ1-1, with 7 positions matching TRBD1. Per the germline V gene, CDR1 is ENHRY and CDR2 is SYGVKD. J was trimmed by 1 base and V by 3 bases; bases with no gene match: 5. This CDR3 has 15 residues. The DNA for the CDR3 is TGTGCCATCAGTGACCCGAGACAGGGGAACACTGAAGCTTTCTTT. This sequence encodes CAISDPRQGNTEAFF.

This clone was recorded only once. V and J are TRBV5-3 and TRBJ1-4; D not certain. TRBV5-3 is treated as an ORF (open reading frame) with a function not yet certain. Trimming stripped 0 bases from V and 3 bases from J, with 9 bases between. This CDR3 region has 15 residues. The CDR3 DNA reads TGTGCCAGAAGCTTGGCTGTCAGATCTAATGAAAAACTGTTTTTT. Translating it yields CARSLAVRSNEKLFF.

The chain joins TRBV30 to TRBJ2-7; a weak D match, TRBD1 (5 bases). The germline V gene has CDR1 GTSNPN and CDR2 SVGIG (reference sequence). V gave up 7 bases and J gave up 0 bases, with 10 bases separating them. The CDR3 length is 12 residues. The CDR3 sequence is CALDRGSYEQYF. In DNA form, the CDR3 reads TGTGCCTTAGACAGAGGCTCCTACGAGCAGTACTTC. Full variable domain (missing parts from reference TRBV30 and TRBJ2-7): SQTIHQWPATLVQPVGSPLSLECTVEGTSNPNLYWYRQAAGRGLQLLFYSVGIGQISSEVPQNLSASRPQDRQFILSSKKLLLSDSGFYLCALDRGSYEQYFGPGTRLTVT.

In DNA form, the CDR3 reads TGTGCCAGCAGTACTAGGGTATCCACAGATACGCAGTATTTT. Translating it yields CASSTRVSTDTQYF. The chain is built from TRBV3-1 (or the pseudogene TRBV3-2) and TRBJ2-3, with D maybe TRBD2 (5 bases). The germline V gene has CDR1 LGHDT and CDR2 YNNKEL (reference sequence). CDR3 length: 14 residues. The V end was cut by 6 bases, the J end by 2 bases, with 12 bases between.

The genes are TRBV4-3 and TRBJ2-4; 11 positions agree with TRBD1. This CDR3 comprises 18 residues. Looked up from germline, CDR1 is LGHNA and CDR2 is YSLEER. J was trimmed by 1 base and V by 1 base; bases with no gene match: 6. The CDR3 nucleotides are TGCGCCAGCAGCCAAGCTGGACAGGGGGCGACGGCCAAAAACATTCAGTACTTC. Translated, it gives CASSQAGQGATAKNIQYF.

This chain links TRBV7-9 with TRBJ1-4; D not resolved. Trimming took off 0 bases at V and 8 bases at J, with 16 bases between the two ends. The germline V gene has CDR1 SEHNR and CDR2 FQNEAQ (reference sequence). This CDR3 has 16 residues. The CDR3 DNA follows: TGTGCCAGCAGCTTAGCAGGTGGGCCTGGCCTGGAAAAACTGTTTTTT. It translates to CASSLAGGPGLEKLFF.

The rearrangement joins TRBV5-1 to TRBJ1-2; D unresolved. This CDR3 is 12 amino acids long. The ends were cut back, 9 bases at V and 2 bases at J, with 11 bases in the middle. CDR1 SGHRS and CDR2 YFSETQ come from the germline V gene. CDR3 region: CATRTENYGYTF. As DNA, the CDR3 is TGCGCCACCCGGACTGAGAACTATGGCTACACCTTC.

The rearrangement uses TRBV5-6 and TRBJ1-2; TRBD1 might be the D (5 bases). Germline-derived CDR1 and CDR2 are SGHDT and YYEEEE. V was clipped by 3 bases and J by 1 base, with 10 bases between them. There are 14 residues in the CDR3. The CDR3 spells CASSYFRGNYGYTF. As DNA, the CDR3 is TGTGCCAGCAGCTACTTTAGGGGTAACTATGGCTACACCTTC.

The chain employs TRBV13 and TRBJ1-2; D ambiguous. V lost 2 bases and J 12 bases, leaving 10 bases between the germline ends. This CDR3 has 11 amino acids. Germline-derived CDR1 and CDR2 are PRHDT and FYEKMQ (reference sequence). The CDR3 DNA follows: TGTGCCAGCAGCTTACAACACCTCAACACCTTC. This sequence encodes CASSLQHLNTF.

This chain connects TRBV2 to TRBJ2-1, with D perhaps matching TRBD2 (6 bases). Trimming left V 7 bases short and J 0 bases short, with 13 bases between. Germline V gene lookup returns CDR1 SNHLY and CDR2 FYNNEI. The CDR3 loop spans 15 amino acids. The CDR3 DNA sequence: TGTGCCAGCACCCGGGACTTCAGCTCCTACAATGAGCAGTTCTTC. Its protein is CASTRDFSSYNEQFF.

The chain links TRBV6-2 or TRBV6-3 to TRBJ2-1; TRBD1 matches at 8 bases. CDR1 is MNHEY and CDR2 is SVGEGT in the germline V gene. The V gene end was trimmed by 4 bases and the J gene end by 7 bases; junction bases not matched to a gene: 6. CDR3 size: 14 residues. The CDR3 here is CASSSDGTGNEQFF. The CDR3 DNA is TGTGCCAGCAGTTCTGACGGGACAGGAAATGAGCAGTTCTTC.

This chain joins TRBV20-1 and TRBJ1-2; no definite D call. The CDR3 is 14 residues long. Trimming pared 3 bases from V and 2 bases from J, leaving 13 bases between. Germline lookup yields CDR1 DFQATT and CDR2 SNEGSKA (reference sequence). CDR3 nucleotide sequence: TGCAGTGCTAGTCCACATGACGGGAACTATGGCTACACCTTC. The encoded protein is CSASPHDGNYGYTF.

The chain is built from TRBV6-5 and TRBJ2-5; tentatively, D is TRBD1 (6 bases). CDR3 length equals 13 residues. Trimming took 7 bases from V and 7 from J, leaving 16 bases between them. The V gene's germline CDR1 is MNHEY and CDR2 SVGAGI. This CDR3 is CASTMGVGGTQYF. In nucleotides, the CDR3 is TGTGCCAGCACCATGGGGGTAGGGGGGACCCAGTACTTC.